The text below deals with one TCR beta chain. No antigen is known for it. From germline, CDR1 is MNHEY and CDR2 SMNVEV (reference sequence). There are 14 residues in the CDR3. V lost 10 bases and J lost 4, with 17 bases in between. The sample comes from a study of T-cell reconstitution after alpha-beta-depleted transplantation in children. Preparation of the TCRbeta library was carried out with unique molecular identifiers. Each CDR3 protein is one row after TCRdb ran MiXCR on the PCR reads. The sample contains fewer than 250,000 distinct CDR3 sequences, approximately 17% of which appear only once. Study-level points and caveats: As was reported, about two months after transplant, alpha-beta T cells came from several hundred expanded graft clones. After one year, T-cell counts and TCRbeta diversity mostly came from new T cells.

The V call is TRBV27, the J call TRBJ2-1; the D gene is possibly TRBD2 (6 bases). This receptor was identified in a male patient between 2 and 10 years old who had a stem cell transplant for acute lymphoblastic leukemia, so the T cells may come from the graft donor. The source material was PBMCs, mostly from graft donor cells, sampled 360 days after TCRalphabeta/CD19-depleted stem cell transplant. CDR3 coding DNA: TGTGCCACTCGGGAGTGGGCGGGGTACAATGAGCAGTTCTTC. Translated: CATREWAGYNEQFF.